Each of the 10 T cell receptor beta chains below was sequenced from the same sample in a study of blood T cell repertoires in COVID-19. TCRdb's table, derived via immunoSEQ multiplex PCR, lists solely in-frame clones and lacks some. The sample records roughly 190,000 clones, 76% being singletons. What was sequenced was peripheral blood. Source of these receptors: a woman aged 50 to 65 with active or convalescent COVID-19.

V gene TRBV7-6 combines with J gene TRBJ2-3, with 12 nucleotides matching TRBD2. Germline lookup yields CDR1 SGHVS and CDR2 FNYEAQ. This CDR3 spans 21 amino acids. The trim removed 0 bases at V and 0 bases at J, leaving 13 bases unmatched. CDR3 DNA: TGTGCCAGCAGCTTAGCACGGAGAAGAACTAGCGGGAGGACTAGCACAGATACGCAGTATTTT. Protein sequence: CASSLARRRTSGRTSTDTQYF.

The chain joins TRBV5-6 to TRBJ1-5; 7 positions agree with TRBD1. Unmatched junction bases numbered 11, after V lost 5 bases and J lost 6 bases. Germline V gene lookup returns CDR1 SGHDT and CDR2 YYEEEE. The CDR3 contains 15 residues. Written as DNA, the CDR3 is TGTGCCAGCAGTTACAGGGGAAAGCGAAGTCAGCCCCAGCATTTT. It encodes CASSYRGKRSQPQHF.

The V call is TRBV9, the J call TRBJ1-1; D is unclear. There are 13 residues in the CDR3. Germline loops: CDR1 SGDLS, CDR2 YYNGEE. Trimming removed 1 base from V and 1 base from J, with 5 bases in between. Here the CDR3 reads CASSVQSNTEAFF. The CDR3 nucleotides read TGTGCCAGCAGCGTACAATCGAACACTGAAGCTTTCTTT.

This chain links TRBV6-2 or TRBV6-3 with TRBJ2-4, with D perhaps TRBD1 (6 bases). V was clipped by 4 bases and J by 5 bases, with 18 bases between them. In germline, CDR1 is MNHEY, CDR2 SVGEGT. The CDR3 has 16 amino acids. This CDR3 reads CASSLPGIGGQNIQYF. The CDR3 DNA sequence: TGTGCCAGCAGTTTACCCGGGATTGGGGGCCAAAACATTCAGTACTTC.

The chain combines TRBV7-8 with TRBJ2-7, with D perhaps TRBD1 (9 bases). Germline CDR1 reads SGHVS; CDR2 reads FQNEAQ. This CDR3 comprises 16 residues. Trimming took off 4 bases at V and 3 bases at J, with 19 bases between the two ends. CDR3 DNA: TGTGCCAGCAGCTCGGGGGGGGACAGGGTGTTCTACGAGCAGTACTTC. Translating gives CASSSGGDRVFYEQYF.

The chain employs TRBV7-9 and TRBJ1-1; D gene unclear. Germline V lookup: CDR1 SEHNR, CDR2 FQNEAQ (reference sequence). This CDR3 has 15 residues. Trimming removed 2 bases from V and 0 bases from J, with 10 bases in between. As DNA, the CDR3 is TGTGCCAGCAGCTTAAGAGGAATGGTGAACACTGAAGCTTTCTTT. It yields the protein CASSLRGMVNTEAFF.

CDR3 region: CASSIIAGGPGEQYF. DNA of the CDR3: TGTGCCAGTAGTATAATAGCGGGGGGGCCTGGCGAGCAGTACTTC. This chain uses TRBV19 with TRBJ2-7; 11 bases map to TRBD2. J gave up 6 bases and V 2 bases, and 6 bases lay outside the gene matches. The CDR3 totals 15 residues. The germline V gene has CDR1 LNHDA and CDR2 SQIVND (reference sequence).

The chain combines TRBV25-1 with TRBJ2-1, with 13 bases identical to TRBD2. Trimming at V came to 4 bases and at J to 5 bases, leaving 2 bases not matched to a gene. Germline-derived CDR1 and CDR2 are MGHDK and SYGVNS. This CDR3 spans 15 amino acids. For the CDR3, the DNA is TGTGCCAGCAGTGTTGGGACTAGCGGGGACAATGAGCAGTTCTTC. Translation gives CASSVGTSGDNEQFF.

A remark on this clone: At one of its ends the junction is not consistent with the germline gene, which may arise from a read error. The J gene is TRBJ2-1, the V gene TRBV3-1 (or the pseudogene TRBV3-2); tentatively, D is TRBD1 (6 bases). Per germline, CDR1 LGHDT and CDR2 YNNKEL (reference sequence). CDR3 size: 15 residues. DNA of the CDR3: TGTGCCAGCAGGCAAGGGATACAGGGTACGAATGAGCAGTTCTTC. This gives the protein CASRQGIQGTNEQFF.

The rearrangement uses TRBV29-1 and TRBJ2-2; a possible D gene is TRBD2 (5 bases). Germline V CDR1 and CDR2: SQVTM, ANQGSEA. V gave up 3 bases and J gave up 0 bases, with 8 bases separating them. There are 14 residues in the CDR3. In DNA form, the CDR3 reads TGCAGCGTTGAGGCGGGTCCGAACACCGGGGAGCTGTTTTTT. It specifies CSVEAGPNTGELFF.